Included here is one T cell receptor beta chain sequence, with context. Method: immunoSEQ multiplex PCR; TCRdb's copy keeps in-frame clones and lacks some. The table records 540,000 or so clones, approximately 78% of them present only once. This sample stems from a study of shared T cell receptors in the human thymus. Unmatched junction bases numbered 9, after V lost 2 bases and J lost 0 bases. Germline V gives CDR1 MNHEY, CDR2 SMNVEV (reference sequence). This CDR3 comprises 18 residues. The data also belong to a second study, concerning human thymus T cells. This second study says: Infants served as donors; they were healthy and Finnish and were having corrective surgery for congenital heart defects. Thymus was obtained from resections taken during corrective heart surgery. Thymic and blood repertoires seemed to show skewed V and J gene use.

The V and J genes are TRBV27 and TRBJ2-1; 8 bases line up with TRBD2. The sample comprised thymocytes. The sequence came from a boy in the first two years of life with a congenital heart defect. The CDR3 loop reads CASSLKAGDSSSYNEQFF. The CDR3 DNA reads TGTGCCAGCAGTTTAAAAGCGGGAGACTCCAGCTCCTACAATGAGCAGTTCTTC.